The clone carrying this T cell receptor (beta chain) was seen at least ten times. Its cognate antigen is unknown. One entry per CDR3 protein results from TCRdb running MiXCR on the 5' RACE reads. The repertoire holds 310,000 or so distinct CDR3 sequences, with about 3.5% as singletons. The sample is drawn from a study of T cells after yellow fever vaccination. With 1 base clipped from V and 4 bases from J, the junction kept 6 bases outside the gene matches. The CDR3 runs to 16 residues. Germline values: CDR1 SGHVS, CDR2 FQNEAQ. Study-level results: FACS-sorted repertoires might harbor abundant contaminating clonotypes from the bulk population.

The clonotype originates from a man between 18 and 35 years old who received the YFV17D yellow fever vaccine. The chain links TRBV7-8 to TRBJ2-1; 8 bases are a match to TRBD2. Source: PBMCs, taken on the day of the yellow fever booster vaccination. CDR3 sequence (DNA): TGTGCCAGCAGCTTAGTAGGCGGGGGGCCATACAATGAGCAGTTCTTC. Its translation: CASSLVGGGPYNEQFF.